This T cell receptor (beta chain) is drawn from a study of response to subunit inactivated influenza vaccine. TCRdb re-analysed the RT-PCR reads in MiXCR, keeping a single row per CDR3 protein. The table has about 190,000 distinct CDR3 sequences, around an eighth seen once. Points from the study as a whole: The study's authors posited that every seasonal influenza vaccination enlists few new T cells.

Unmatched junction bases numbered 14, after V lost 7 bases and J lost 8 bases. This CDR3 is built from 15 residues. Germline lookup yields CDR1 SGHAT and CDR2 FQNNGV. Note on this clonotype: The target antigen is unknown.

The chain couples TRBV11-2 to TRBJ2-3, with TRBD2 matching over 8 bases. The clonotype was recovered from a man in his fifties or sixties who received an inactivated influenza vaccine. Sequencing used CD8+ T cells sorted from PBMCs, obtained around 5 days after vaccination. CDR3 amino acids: CASTLLADRGATQYF. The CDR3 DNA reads TGTGCCAGCACCCTACTAGCGGACCGGGGGGCTACGCAGTATTTT.